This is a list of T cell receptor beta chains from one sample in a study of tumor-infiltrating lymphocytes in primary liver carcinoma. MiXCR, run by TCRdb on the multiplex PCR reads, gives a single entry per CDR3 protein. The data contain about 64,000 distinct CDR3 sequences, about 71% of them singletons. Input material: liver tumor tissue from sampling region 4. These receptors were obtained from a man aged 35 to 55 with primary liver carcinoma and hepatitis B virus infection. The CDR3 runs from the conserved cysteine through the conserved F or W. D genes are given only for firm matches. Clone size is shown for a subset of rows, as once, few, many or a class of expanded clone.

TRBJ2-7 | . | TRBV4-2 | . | CASSQDKGSGCEQYF | TGTGCTAGCAGCCAAGATAAGGGGAGCGGCTGCGAGCAGTACTTC
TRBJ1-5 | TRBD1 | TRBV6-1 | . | CASSDRDDQPQHF | TGTGCCAGCAGCGACAGGGACGATCAGCCCCAGCATTTT
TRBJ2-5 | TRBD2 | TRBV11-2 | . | CASSLGLAGIQETQYF | TGCGCCAGCAGCTTAGGTCTAGCGGGGATCCAAGAGACCCAGTACTTC
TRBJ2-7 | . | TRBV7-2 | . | CAGSLGLSAYEQYF | TGTGCCGGCAGCTTAGGGCTTAGCGCCTACGAGCAGTACTTC
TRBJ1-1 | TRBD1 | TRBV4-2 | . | CASSQDYGQGLWTEAFF | TGTGCCAGCAGCCAAGACTACGGACAGGGTTTATGGACTGAAGCTTTCTTT
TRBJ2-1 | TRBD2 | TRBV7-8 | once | CTGSSPGLASNEQFF | TGTACCGGCAGCTCCCCGGGACTAGCAAGCAATGAGCAGTTCTTC
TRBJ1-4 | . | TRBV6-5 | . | CVSSYGDGPNEKLFF | TGTGTCAGCAGTTATGGGGACGGACCCAATGAAAAACTGTTTTTT
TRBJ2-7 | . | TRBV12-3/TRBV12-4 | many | CASSLPPGVYEQYF | TGTGCCAGCAGTTTGCCCCCAGGGGTCTACGAGCAGTACTTC
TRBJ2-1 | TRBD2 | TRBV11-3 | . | CASSPGTREINEQFF | TGTGCAAGCAGTCCCGGGACTAGAGAGATTAATGAGCAGTTCTTC
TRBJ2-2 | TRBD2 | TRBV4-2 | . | CANSQALAGGLANTGELFF | TGTGCCAACAGCCAAGCGCTAGCGGGAGGGCTAGCGAATACCGGGGAGCTGTTTTTT
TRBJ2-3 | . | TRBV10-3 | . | CATSETPLPGDANTQYF | TGTGCCACCAGTGAGACCCCACTGCCGGGAGATGCAAATACGCAGTATTTT
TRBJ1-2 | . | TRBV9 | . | CASSPSRGGRTF | TGTGCCAGCAGCCCCAGTAGAGGAGGCCGCACCTTC
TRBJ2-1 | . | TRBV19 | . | CASSYASNLDEQFF | TGTGCCAGTAGTTATGCGAGTAACCTGGATGAGCAGTTCTTC
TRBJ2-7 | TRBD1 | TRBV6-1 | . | CVSSVTGGREHYF | TGTGTCAGCAGTGTGACAGGGGGGCGCGAGCACTACTTC
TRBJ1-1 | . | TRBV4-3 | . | CASSQDTTPEAYF | TGCGCCAGCAGCCAAGATACCACGCCCGAAGCTTACTTT
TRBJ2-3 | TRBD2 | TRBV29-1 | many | CSVSGTSGRGDTQYF | TGCAGCGTCTCCGGGACTAGCGGTCGGGGAGATACGCAGTATTTT
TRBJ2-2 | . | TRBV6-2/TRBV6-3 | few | CASTLQMTGELFF | TGTGCCAGTACCTTACAGATGACCGGGGAGCTGTTTTTT
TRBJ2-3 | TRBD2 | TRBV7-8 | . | CASSLQTSGSPDTQYF | TGTGCCAGCAGCTTACAAACTAGCGGGAGCCCAGATACGCAGTATTTT
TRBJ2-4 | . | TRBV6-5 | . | CASSPRTGGDYF | TGTGCCAGCAGTCCCCGGACAGGCGGGGATTACTTC
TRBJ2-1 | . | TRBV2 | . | CASSQSYNEQFF | TGTGCCAGCAGTCAAAGCTACAATGAGCAGTTCTTC
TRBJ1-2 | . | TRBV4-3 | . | CASNPDGRQVYGYTF | TGCGCTAGCAACCCAGATGGAAGGCAGGTCTATGGCTACACCTTC
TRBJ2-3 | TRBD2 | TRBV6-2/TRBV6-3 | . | CASSSKREPNTQYF | TGTGCCAGCAGCTCCAAGCGGGAGCCAAATACACAGTATTTT
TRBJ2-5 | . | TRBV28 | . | CASSLSGGSQETQYF | TGTGCCAGCAGTTTAAGCGGAGGCTCCCAAGAGACCCAGTACTTC
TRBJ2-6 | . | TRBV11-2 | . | CASSLDLGAGASVLAF | TGTGCCAGCAGCCTAGATCTCGGGGCTGGGGCCAGCGTCCTGGCTTTC
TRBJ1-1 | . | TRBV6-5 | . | CAGIDRRATEAFF | TGTGCCGGCATTGATAGGAGGGCGACTGAAGCTTTCTTT
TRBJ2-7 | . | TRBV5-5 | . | CASSLPGQAAHEKYF | TGTGCCAGCAGCCTACCGGGACAAGCCGCCCACGAGAAGTACTTC
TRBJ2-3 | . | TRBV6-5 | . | CASDEWDTQYF | TGCGCCAGTGATGAATGGGATACGCAGTATTTT
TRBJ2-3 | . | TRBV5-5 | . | CAGSLGTYTDMQYF | TGTGCCGGCAGCTTGGGGACTTACACAGATATGCAGTATTTC
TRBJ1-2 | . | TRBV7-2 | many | CASSLVAGPSYGYTF | TGTGCCAGCAGCTTAGTAGCCGGACCGAGCTATGGCTACACCTTC
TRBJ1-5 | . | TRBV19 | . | CASSNLSGASGAGRNQPQHF | TGTGCCAGTAGTAACCTCTCTGGTGCTTCAGGGGCGGGGCGCAATCAGCCCCAGCATTTT
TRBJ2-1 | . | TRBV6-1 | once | CASRVEGRMSEQFF | TGTGCCAGCAGGGTGGAGGGCCGTATGAGTGAGCAATTCTTC
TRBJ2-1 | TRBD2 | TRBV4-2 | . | CASSQLRGGASCNEQFF | TGTGCCAGCAGCCAGTTACGGGGGGGGGCTTCGTGTAATGAGCAGTTCTTC
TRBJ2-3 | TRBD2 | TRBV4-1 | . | CTSSQDAGGPGDTQYF | TGCACCAGCAGCCAAGATGCGGGAGGGCCGGGAGATACGCAGTATTTT
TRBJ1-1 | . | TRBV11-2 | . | CASSPGRGGNTGAFF | TGTGCCAGCAGCCCGGGTCGTGGAGGTAACACTGGAGCTTTCTTT
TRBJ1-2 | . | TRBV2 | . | CAGSLGAEERGYTF | TGTGCCGGATCTCTGGGGGCAGAAGAACGTGGCTACACCTTC
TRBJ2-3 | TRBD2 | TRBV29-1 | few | CSVGGTSGRGGPDTHYF | TGCAGCGTTGGCGGGACTAGCGGGAGAGGGGGCCCAGATACGCACTATTTT
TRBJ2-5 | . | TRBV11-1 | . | CVSSLSYQETQYF | TGTGTCAGCAGTTTGTCCTACCAAGAGACCCAGTACTTC
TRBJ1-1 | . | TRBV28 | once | CVSSLRITEAFF | TGTGTCAGCAGCTTACGGATCACTGAAGCTTTCTTT
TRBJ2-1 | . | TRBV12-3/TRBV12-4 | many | CASSLATGPEASSYNEQFF | TGTGCCAGCAGTTTAGCGACTGGCCCCGAGGCCTCCTCCTACAATGAGCAGTTCTTC
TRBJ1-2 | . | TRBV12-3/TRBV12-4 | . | CASSLSGAGYTF | TGTGCCAGTAGTTTATCAGGAGCTGGCTACACCTTC
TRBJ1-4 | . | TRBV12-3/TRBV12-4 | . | CVSSWTHAGDEKLFF | TGTGTCAGCAGCTGGACACACGCAGGAGATGAAAAACTGTTTTTT
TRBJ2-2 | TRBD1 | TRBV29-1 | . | CSVDGQGYTGELFF | TGCAGCGTTGATGGACAGGGGTACACCGGGGAGCTGTTTTTT
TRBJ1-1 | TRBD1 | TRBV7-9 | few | CAGSLTGYTEAFF | TGTGCCGGCAGCTTGACAGGGTACACTGAAGCTTTCTTT
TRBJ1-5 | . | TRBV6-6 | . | CAGSPIAGGVTDTQHF | TGTGCCGGCAGTCCCATCGCGGGTGGAGTCACTGATACGCAGCATTTT
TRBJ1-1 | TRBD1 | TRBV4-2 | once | CVSSQEYGQGFWTEASF | TGCGTCAGCAGCCAAGAGTACGGACAGGGTTTTTGGACTGAAGCTTCCTTT